The clone carrying this TCR beta chain was found a few times. Antigen specificity is unknown. TCRdb reprocessed the RT-PCR reads with MiXCR, giving one entry per CDR3 protein. The table records a few hundred thousand distinct CDR3 sequences, 11% to 15% of them present only once. Germline CDR1 and CDR2: MNHEY and SVGAGI. J was trimmed by 7 bases and V by 0 bases; bases with no gene match: 5. This CDR3 has 16 amino acids. The data were obtained in a study of response to subunit inactivated influenza vaccine. Findings of the study overall: Authors suggested few new T cells are recruited by each seasonal influenza vaccination.

This TCR derives from a man between 45 and 60 years old who received an inactivated influenza vaccine. This chain uses TRBV6-5 with TRBJ2-1, with 11 bases lining up with TRBD1. Material: PBMCs from blood, obtained approximately 12 days after vaccination. The CDR3 is CASSYSKGTGGNEQFF. The CDR3 DNA reads TGTGCCAGCAGTTACTCGAAGGGGACAGGGGGGAATGAGCAGTTCTTC.